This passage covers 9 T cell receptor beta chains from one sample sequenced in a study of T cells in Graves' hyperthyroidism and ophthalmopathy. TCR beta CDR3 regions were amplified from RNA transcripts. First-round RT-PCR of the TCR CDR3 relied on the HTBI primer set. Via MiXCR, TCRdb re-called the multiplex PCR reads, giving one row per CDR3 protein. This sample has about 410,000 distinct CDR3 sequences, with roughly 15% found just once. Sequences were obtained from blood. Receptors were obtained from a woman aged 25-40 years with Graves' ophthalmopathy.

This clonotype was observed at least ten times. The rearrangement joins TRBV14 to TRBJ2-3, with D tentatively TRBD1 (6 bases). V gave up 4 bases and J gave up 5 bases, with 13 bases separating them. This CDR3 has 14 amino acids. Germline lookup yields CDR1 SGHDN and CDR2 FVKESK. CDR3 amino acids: CASSPLPTGDTQYF. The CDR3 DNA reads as TGTGCCAGCAGCCCTCTACCGACAGGAGATACGCAGTATTTT.

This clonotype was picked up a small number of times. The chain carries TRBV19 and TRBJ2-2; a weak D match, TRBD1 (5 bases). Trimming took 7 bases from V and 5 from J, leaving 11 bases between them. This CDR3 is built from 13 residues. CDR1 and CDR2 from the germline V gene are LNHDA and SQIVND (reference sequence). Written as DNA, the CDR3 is TGTGCCAGTACTCGGCGACAGACCGGGGAGCTGTTTTTT. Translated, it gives CASTRRQTGELFF.

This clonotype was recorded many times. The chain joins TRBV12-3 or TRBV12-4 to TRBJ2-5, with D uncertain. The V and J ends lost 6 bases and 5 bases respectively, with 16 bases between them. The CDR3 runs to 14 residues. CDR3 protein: CASSPGKSAETQYF. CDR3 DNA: TGTGCCAGCAGCCCTGGAAAGTCGGCGGAGACCCAGTACTTC.

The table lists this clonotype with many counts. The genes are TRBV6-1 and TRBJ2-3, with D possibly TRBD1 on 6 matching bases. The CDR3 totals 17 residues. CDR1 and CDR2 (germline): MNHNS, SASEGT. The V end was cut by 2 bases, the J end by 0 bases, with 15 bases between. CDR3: CASSEMRGISSTDTQYF. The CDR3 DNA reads TGTGCCAGCAGTGAAATGAGGGGGATTTCTAGCACAGATACGCAGTATTTT.

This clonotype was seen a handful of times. The CDR3 loop is CASRGTVDYGYTF. The CDR3, as DNA: TGTGCCAGCCGCGGGACGGTCGACTATGGCTACACCTTC. V and J are TRBV9 and TRBJ1-2, with a possible D match to TRBD1 (5 bases). CDR3 length equals 13 residues. The V gene lost 7 bases and the J gene lost 3 bases, with 13 bases spanning the gap. Germline CDR1 reads SGDLS; CDR2 reads YYNGEE.

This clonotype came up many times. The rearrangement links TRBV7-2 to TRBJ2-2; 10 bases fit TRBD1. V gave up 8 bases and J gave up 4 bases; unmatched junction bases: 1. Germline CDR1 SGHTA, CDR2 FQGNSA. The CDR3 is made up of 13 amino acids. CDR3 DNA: TGTGCCAGCGGGGACAGGGGCACCGGGGAGCTGTTTTTT. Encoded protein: CASGDRGTGELFF. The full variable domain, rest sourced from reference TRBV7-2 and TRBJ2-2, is GAGVSQSPSNKVTEKGKDVELRCDPISGHTALYWYRQSLGQGLEFLIYFQGNSAPDKSGLPSDRFSAERTGGSVSTLTIQRTQQEDSAVYLCASGDRGTGELFFGEGSRLTVL.

The CDR3 DNA reads as TGTGCCAGCAGCTTAGAATCCGCTGCCCTAGATACGCAGTATTTT. Amino acid sequence: CASSLESAALDTQYF. This sequence joins TRBV11-3 and TRBJ2-3; D not certain. Trimming left V 0 bases short and J 5 bases short, with 12 bases between. Per germline, CDR1 SGHNT and CDR2 YENEEA. This CDR3 is 15 amino acids long.

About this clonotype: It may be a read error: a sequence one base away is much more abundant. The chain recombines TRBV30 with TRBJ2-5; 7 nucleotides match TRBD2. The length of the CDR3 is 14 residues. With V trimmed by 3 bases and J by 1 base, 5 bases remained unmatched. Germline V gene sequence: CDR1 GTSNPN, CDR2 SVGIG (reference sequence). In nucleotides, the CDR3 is TGTGCCTGGAGCCTTGGCGGGGGCCAAGAGACCCAGTACTTC. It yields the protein CAWSLGGGQETQYF.

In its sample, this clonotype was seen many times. The CDR3 sequence is CASSLRTGTGSLLAEAFF. CDR3 DNA sequence: TGTGCCAGCAGTTTACGGACCGGGACAGGGTCTCTTCTCGCTGAAGCTTTCTTT. The rearrangement joins TRBV28 to TRBJ1-1; 9 bases are shared with TRBD1. CDR3 size: 18 residues. In germline, CDR1 is MDHEN, CDR2 SYDVKM. After removal of 2 bases from V and 6 bases from J, the junction contained 16 bases not matched to a gene. The complete variable domain, with remaining parts taken from reference TRBV28 and TRBJ1-1, reads DVKVTQSSRYLVKRTGEKVFLECVQDMDHENMFWYRQDPGLGLRLIYFSYDVKMKEKGDIPEGYSVSREKKERFSLILESASTNQTSMYLCASSLRTGTGSLLAEAFFGQGTRLTVV.